This paragraph covers one T cell receptor beta chain sequence. In the authors' workflow: The assay estimated nucleated cells by amplifying reference gene primers. Method: immunoSEQ multiplex PCR; TCRdb's copy keeps in-frame clones and lacks some. Clone size and the V and J calls come from that table; the DNA yielded D and trimming. The sample contains under 200,000 clones, 80% to 90% of which appear only once. V was cut by 4 bases and J by 1 base, with 2 bases left in between. CDR1 is LNHNV and CDR2 is YYDKDF in the germline V gene (reference sequence). The CDR3 covers 12 residues. The data were obtained in a study of blood T cell repertoires in COVID-19. Study at large: Samples representing acute and convalescent COVID-19 were sourced from the United States, Italy and Spain. Sources were T cells, B-cell-depleted T cells, or PBMCs; the material itself was cDNA or gDNA.

The study drew participants aged roughly 18 to 95 years from approximately 25 US areas. The sequenced sample consisted of PBMCs or T cells enriched from blood (not recorded which). The sequence was collected from a woman in her 50s in a cohort exposed to, infected with or recovered from COVID-19 (not recorded which). The V gene is TRBV15, the J gene TRBJ1-5; D is undetermined. The CDR3 nucleotides are TGTGCCACCAGCATAAGCAATCAGCCCCAGCATTTT. It translates to CATSISNQPQHF.